This T cell receptor beta chain was retrieved from a study of blood T cell repertoires in COVID-19. Some clones are missing from TCRdb's copy, which holds only in-frame ones; the method was immunoSEQ multiplex PCR. In the table there are about 100,000 clones, over 85% of which are singletons. V lost 0 bases to trimming and J lost 2 bases; unmatched junction nucleotides: 8. The CDR3 is 16 residues long. CDR1 SGHDT and CDR2 YYEEEE come from the germline V gene. During active infection, Seattle patients enrolled and were then monitored through disease. This chain links TRBV5-6 with TRBJ2-7; 7 positions agree with TRBD1. This receptor was identified in a woman in her 50s with COVID-19, enrolled during active disease. Sequencing used peripheral blood. The CDR3: CASSLALGTATYEQYF. Here the CDR3 DNA reads TGTGCCAGCAGCTTGGCCTTGGGGACAGCCACCTACGAGCAGTACTTC.